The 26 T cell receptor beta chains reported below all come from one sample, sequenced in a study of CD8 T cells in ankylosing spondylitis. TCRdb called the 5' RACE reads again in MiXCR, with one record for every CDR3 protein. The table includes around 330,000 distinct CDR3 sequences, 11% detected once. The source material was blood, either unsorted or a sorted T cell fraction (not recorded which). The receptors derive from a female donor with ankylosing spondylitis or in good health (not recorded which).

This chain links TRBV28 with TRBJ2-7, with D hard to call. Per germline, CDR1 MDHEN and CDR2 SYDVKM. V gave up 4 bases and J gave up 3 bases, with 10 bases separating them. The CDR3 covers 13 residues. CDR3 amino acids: CASSYGRIYEQYF. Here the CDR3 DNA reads TGTGCCAGCAGTTACGGACGGATCTACGAGCAGTACTTC.

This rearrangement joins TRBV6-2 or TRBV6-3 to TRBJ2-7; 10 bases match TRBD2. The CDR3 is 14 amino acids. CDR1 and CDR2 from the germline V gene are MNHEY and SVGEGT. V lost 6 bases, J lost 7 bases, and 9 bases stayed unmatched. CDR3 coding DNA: TGTGCCAGCAGCTTCAGCGGGAGGGCCGATGAGCAGTACTTC. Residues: CASSFSGRADEQYF.

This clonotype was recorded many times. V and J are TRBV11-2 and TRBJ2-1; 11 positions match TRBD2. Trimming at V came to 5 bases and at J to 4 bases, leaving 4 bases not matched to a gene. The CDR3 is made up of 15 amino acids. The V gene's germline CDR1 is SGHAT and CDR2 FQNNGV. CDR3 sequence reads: CASSRLAGGYNEQFF. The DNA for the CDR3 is TGTGCCAGCAGCCGTCTAGCGGGAGGTTACAATGAGCAGTTCTTC. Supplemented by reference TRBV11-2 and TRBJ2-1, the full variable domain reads EAGVAQSPRYKIIEKRQSVAFWCNPISGHATLYWYQQILGQGPKLLIQFQNNGVVDDSQLPKDRFSAERLKGVDSTLKIQPAKLEDSAVYLCASSRLAGGYNEQFFGPGTRLTVL.

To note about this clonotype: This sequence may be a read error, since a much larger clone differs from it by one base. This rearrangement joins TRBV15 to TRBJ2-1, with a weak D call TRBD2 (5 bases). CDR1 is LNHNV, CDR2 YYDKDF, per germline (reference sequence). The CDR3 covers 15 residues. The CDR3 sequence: CATSTTSSPYNELFF. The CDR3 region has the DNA TGTGCCACCAGCACCACTAGTTCGCCCTACAATGAGCTGTTCTTC.

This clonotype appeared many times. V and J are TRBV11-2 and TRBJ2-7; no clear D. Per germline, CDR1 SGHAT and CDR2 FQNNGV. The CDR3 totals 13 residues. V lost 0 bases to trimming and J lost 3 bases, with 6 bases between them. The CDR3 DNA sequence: TGTGCCAGCAGCTTAGATTTGGACTACGAGCAGTACTTC. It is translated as CASSLDLDYEQYF.

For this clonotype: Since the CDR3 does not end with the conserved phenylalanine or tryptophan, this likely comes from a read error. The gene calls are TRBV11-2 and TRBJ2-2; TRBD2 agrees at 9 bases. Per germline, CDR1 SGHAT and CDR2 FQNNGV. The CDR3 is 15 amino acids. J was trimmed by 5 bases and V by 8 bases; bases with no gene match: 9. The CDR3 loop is CASGPGLAATGELFL. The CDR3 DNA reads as TGTGCCAGCGGACCGGGACTAGCTGCAACCGGGGAGCTGTTTTTA.

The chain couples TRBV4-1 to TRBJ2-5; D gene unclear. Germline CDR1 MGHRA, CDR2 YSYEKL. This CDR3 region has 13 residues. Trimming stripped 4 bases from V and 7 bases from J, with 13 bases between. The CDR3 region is CASSPTEDLTQYF. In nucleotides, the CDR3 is TGCGCCAGCAGCCCCACCGAGGATCTGACCCAGTACTTC.

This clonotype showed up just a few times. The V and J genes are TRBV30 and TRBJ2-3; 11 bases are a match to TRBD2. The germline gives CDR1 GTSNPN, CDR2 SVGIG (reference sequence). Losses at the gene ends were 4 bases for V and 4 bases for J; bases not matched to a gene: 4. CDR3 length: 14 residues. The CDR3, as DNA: TGTGCCTGGAAACTAGCGGGGGTGGCAGATACGCAGTATTTT. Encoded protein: CAWKLAGVADTQYF.

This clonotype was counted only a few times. The CDR3 here is CASSLEGGTAPGELFF. CDR3 bases: TGTGCCAGCAGCTTAGAAGGCGGGACTGCCCCCGGGGAGCTGTTTTTT. V and J are TRBV7-9 and TRBJ2-2, with a possible D match to TRBD2 (6 bases). There are 16 residues in the CDR3. The ends were cut back, 1 base at V and 6 bases at J, with 15 bases in the middle. Germline V gives CDR1 SEHNR, CDR2 FQNEAQ (reference sequence).

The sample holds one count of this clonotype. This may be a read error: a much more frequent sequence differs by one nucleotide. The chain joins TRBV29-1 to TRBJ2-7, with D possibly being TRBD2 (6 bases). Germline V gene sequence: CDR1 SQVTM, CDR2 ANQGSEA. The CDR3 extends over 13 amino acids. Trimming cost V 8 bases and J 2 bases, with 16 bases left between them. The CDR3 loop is CSTGRELAYEQYF. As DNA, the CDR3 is TGCAGCACCGGGCGGGAATTGGCCTACGAGCAGTACTTC.

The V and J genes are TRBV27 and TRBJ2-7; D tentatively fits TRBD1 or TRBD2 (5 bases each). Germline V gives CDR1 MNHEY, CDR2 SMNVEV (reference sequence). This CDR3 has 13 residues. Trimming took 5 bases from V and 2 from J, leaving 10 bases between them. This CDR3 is CASSGVGAYEQYF. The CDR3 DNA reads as TGTGCCAGCAGTGGGGTGGGGGCCTACGAGCAGTACTTC.

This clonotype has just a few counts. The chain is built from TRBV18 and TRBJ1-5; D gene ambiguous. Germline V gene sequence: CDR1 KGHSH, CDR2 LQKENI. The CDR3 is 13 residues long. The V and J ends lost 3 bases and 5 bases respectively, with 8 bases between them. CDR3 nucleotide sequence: TGTGCCAGCTCACCGGGGTCCGATCAGCCCCAGCATTTT. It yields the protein CASSPGSDQPQHF.

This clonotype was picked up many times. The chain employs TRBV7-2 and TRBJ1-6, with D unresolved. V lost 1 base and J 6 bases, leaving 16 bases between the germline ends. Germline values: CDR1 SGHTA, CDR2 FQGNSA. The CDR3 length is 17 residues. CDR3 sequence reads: CASSLVPSRLGNSPLHF. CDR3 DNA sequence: TGTGCCAGCAGCTTAGTCCCCAGCAGGCTAGGTAATTCACCCCTCCACTTT.

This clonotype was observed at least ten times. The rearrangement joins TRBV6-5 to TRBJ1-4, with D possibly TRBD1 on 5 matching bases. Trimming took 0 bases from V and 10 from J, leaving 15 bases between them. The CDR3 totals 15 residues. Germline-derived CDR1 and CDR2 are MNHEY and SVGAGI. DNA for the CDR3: TGTGCCAGCAGTTACTCGAGGACAACGGATGGAAAACTGTTTTTT. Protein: CASSYSRTTDGKLFF.

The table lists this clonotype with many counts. The CDR3 bases are TGTGCCAGCAGTGGATGGGGAACTAACTATGGCTACACCTTC. Translation: CASSGWGTNYGYTF. The chain uses TRBV28 and TRBJ1-2; the D is unclear. The CDR3 loop spans 14 amino acids. V gave up 5 bases and J gave up 0 bases, with 10 bases separating them. Germline V gene data show CDR1 as MDHEN and CDR2 as SYDVKM.

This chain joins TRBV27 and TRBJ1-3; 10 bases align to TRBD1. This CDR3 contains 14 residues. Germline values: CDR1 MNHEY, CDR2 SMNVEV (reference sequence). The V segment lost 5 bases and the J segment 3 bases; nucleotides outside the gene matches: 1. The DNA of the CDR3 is TGTGCCAGCAGTGGGGACAGGGGTGGAAACACCATATATTTT. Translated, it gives CASSGDRGGNTIYF.

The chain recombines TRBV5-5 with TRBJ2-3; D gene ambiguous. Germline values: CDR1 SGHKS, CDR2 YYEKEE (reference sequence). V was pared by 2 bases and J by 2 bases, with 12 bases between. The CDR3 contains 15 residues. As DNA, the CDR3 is TGTGCCAGCAGCTTCTTGGGCCGCCTCACAGATACGCAGTATTTT. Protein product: CASSFLGRLTDTQYF.

The CDR3 here is CSARVWREGLYEQYF. The CDR3 DNA reads TGCAGTGCTAGAGTTTGGCGGGAGGGCCTATACGAGCAGTACTTC. The rearrangement uses TRBV20-1 and TRBJ2-7; 9 nucleotides match TRBD2. This CDR3 is 15 amino acids long. Germline values: CDR1 DFQATT, CDR2 SNEGSKA (reference sequence). V was pared by 1 base and J by 4 bases, with 8 bases of the junction left unmatched.

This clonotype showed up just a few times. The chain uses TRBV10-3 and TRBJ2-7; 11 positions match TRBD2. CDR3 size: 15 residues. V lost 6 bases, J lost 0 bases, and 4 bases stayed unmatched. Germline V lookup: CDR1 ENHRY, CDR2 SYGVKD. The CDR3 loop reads CAIRTGTSGSYEQYF. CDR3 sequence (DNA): TGTGCCATCAGGACCGGGACTAGCGGCTCCTACGAGCAGTACTTC.

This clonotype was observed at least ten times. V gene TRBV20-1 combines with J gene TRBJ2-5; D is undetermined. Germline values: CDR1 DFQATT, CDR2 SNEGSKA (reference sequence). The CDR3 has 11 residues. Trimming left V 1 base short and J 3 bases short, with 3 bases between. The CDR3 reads CSARVEETQYF. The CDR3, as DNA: TGCAGTGCTAGAGTCGAAGAGACCCAGTACTTC.

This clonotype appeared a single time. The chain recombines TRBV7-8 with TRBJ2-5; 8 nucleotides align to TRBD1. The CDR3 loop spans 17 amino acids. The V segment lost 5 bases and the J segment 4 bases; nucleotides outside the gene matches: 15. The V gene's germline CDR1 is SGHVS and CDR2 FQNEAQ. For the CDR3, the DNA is TGTGCCAGCAGCACCAGACAGGGGAGGTTAGCGCTAGAGACCCAGTACTTC. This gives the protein CASSTRQGRLALETQYF.

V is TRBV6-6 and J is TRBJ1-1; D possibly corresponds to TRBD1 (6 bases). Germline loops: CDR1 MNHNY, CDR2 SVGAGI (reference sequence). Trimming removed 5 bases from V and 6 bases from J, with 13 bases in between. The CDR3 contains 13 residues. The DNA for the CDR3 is TGTGCCAGCAGTCGTCCGGGACATCCTGAAGCTTTCTTT. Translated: CASSRPGHPEAFF.

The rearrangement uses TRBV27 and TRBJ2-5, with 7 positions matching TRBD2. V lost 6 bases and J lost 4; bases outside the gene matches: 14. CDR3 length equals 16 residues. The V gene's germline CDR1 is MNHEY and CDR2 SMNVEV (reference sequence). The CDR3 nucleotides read TGTGCCAGCAGCCCTTCACCGGGGGGTTCAGGAGAGACCCAGTACTTC. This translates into CASSPSPGGSGETQYF.

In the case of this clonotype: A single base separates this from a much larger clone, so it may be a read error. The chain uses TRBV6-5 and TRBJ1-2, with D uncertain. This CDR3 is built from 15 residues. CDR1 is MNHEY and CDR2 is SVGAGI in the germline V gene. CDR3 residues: CASSYSEGGGYGDTF. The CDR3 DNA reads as TGTGCCAGCAGTTACTCGGAGGGAGGAGGTTATGGCGACACCTTC.

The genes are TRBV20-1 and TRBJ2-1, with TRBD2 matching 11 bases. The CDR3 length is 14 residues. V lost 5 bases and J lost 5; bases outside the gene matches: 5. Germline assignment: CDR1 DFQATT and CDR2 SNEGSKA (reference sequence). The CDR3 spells CSASGLADDNEQFF. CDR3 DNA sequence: TGCAGTGCTTCGGGACTAGCGGACGACAATGAGCAGTTCTTC.

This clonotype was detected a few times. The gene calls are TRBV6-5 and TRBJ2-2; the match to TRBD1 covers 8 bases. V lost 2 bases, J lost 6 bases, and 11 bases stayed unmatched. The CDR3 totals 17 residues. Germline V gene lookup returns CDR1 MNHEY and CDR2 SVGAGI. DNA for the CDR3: TGTGCCAGCAGTTACCCGATCAGGGGGCTGATTGCCGGGGAGCTGTTTTTT. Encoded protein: CASSYPIRGLIAGELFF.